The clone carrying this T cell receptor beta chain was observed once. Its antigen remains unidentified. Some clones are missing from TCRdb's copy, which holds only in-frame ones; the method was immunoSEQ multiplex PCR. The sample yields 50,000 or so clones, around 80% seen once. This record belongs to a study of OX40 agonist ivuxolimab in advanced cancers. Across the study: One hepatocellular carcinoma and a couple of cutaneous melanoma patients partially responded.

With baseline, cycle 4 day 1, and cycle 7 day 1 as timepoints, blood was sampled. Study observations and caveats: Within 6 weeks, CD4+ and CD8+ blood T cells expanded clonally at 0.1 to 3.0 mg/kg. The authors did not determine the antigen specificity of the expanded peripheral T cells.

Germline loops: CDR1 MNHNS, CDR2 SASEGT. CDR3 length: 15 residues. V was clipped by 6 bases and J by 6 bases, with 18 bases between them. This TCR was sampled from an adult with an advanced solid tumor such as melanoma, head and neck, liver or kidney cancer. The V call is TRBV6-1, the J call TRBJ2-1, with a tentative D call TRBD2 (5 bases). Source: CD4+ or CD8+ T cells sorted from blood, taken in a trial of the OX40 agonist ivuxolimab. The CDR3: CASSRGPYSPNEQFF. CDR3 nucleotide sequence: TGTGCCAGCAGCCGGGGTCCCTACTCCCCCAATGAGCAGTTCTTC.